Listed below are T cell receptor beta chains from one sample, sequenced in a study of shared clonotypes between healthy human individuals. Profiled with immunoSEQ multiplex PCR; TCRdb holds only in-frame clones, not every one. Here the sample spans 800,000 to 1,200,000 clones, 70% to 80% being singletons. Sequenced: memory CD4+ T cells from PBMCs. These receptor sequences come from a man younger than 35 in good health. Some clones in this sample may be carry-over from other donors' samples. CDR3s include the opening cysteine and the closing phenylalanine or tryptophan. A D gene is named only where the DNA matches it firmly. The size entry is marked missing in some rows and otherwise reads once, few, many or a size class.

CDR3 protein: CASSWAGVQETQYF
CDR3 DNA: TGTGCCAGCAGTTGGGCAGGAGTCCAAGAGACCCAGTACTTC
D gene: -
CDR3 length: 14
clone size: -
J gene: TRBJ2-5
V gene: TRBV28

CDR3 protein: CASSQRQATYNEQFF
CDR3 DNA: TGCGCCAGCAGCCAGAGACAGGCAACCTACAATGAGCAGTTCTTC
D gene: -
CDR3 length: 15
clone size: -
J gene: TRBJ2-1
V gene: TRBV5-1

CDR3 protein: CASSFAIGQGYQETQYF
CDR3 DNA: TGTGCCAGCAGCTTTGCTATCGGACAGGGGTACCAAGAGACCCAGTACTTC
D gene: TRBD1
CDR3 length: 17
clone size: -
J gene: TRBJ2-5
V gene: TRBV7-9

CDR3 protein: CAISGTSGSSYNEQFF
CDR3 DNA: TGTGCCATCAGCGGAACTAGCGGATCCTCCTACAATGAGCAGTTCTTC
D gene: TRBD2
CDR3 length: 16
clone size: -
J gene: TRBJ2-1
V gene: TRBV10-3

CDR3 protein: CASSASGMTYNEQFF
CDR3 DNA: TGTGCCAGCAGCGCAAGCGGGATGACGTACAATGAGCAGTTCTTC
D gene: TRBD2
CDR3 length: 15
clone size: -
J gene: TRBJ2-1
V gene: TRBV9

CDR3 protein: CASSDYPGQQTYNEQFF
CDR3 DNA: TGTGCCAGCAGTGATTACCCTGGACAGCAAACCTACAATGAGCAGTTCTTC
D gene: -
CDR3 length: 17
clone size: -
J gene: TRBJ2-1
V gene: TRBV25-1

CDR3 protein: CASSHGRTRELFF
CDR3 DNA: TGTGCCAGCAGCCACGGACGGACGAGGGAGCTGTTTTTT
D gene: -
CDR3 length: 13
clone size: -
J gene: TRBJ2-2
V gene: TRBV5-8

CDR3 protein: CASSRTAWGEQPQHF
CDR3 DNA: TGTGCCAGCAGCAGGACAGCCTGGGGAGAACAGCCCCAGCATTTT
D gene: -
CDR3 length: 15
clone size: few
J gene: TRBJ1-5
V gene: TRBV27

CDR3 protein: CASRGRTNEKLFF
CDR3 DNA: TGTGCCAGCAGGGGACGGACTAATGAAAAACTGTTTTTT
D gene: -
CDR3 length: 13
clone size: -
J gene: TRBJ1-4
V gene: TRBV6-5

CDR3 protein: CASSPDRRITAEQYF
CDR3 DNA: TGCGCCAGCAGCCCCGATCGACGAATCACGGCCGAGCAGTACTTC
D gene: -
CDR3 length: 15
clone size: -
J gene: TRBJ2-7
V gene: TRBV5-1

CDR3 protein: CASSLGLGDTGELFF
CDR3 DNA: TGTGCCAGCAGCTTGGGGCTGGGGGACACCGGGGAGCTGTTTTTT
D gene: -
CDR3 length: 15
clone size: -
J gene: TRBJ2-2
V gene: TRBV5-6

CDR3 protein: CASIPPYNYGYTF
CDR3 DNA: TGTGCCAGCATTCCGCCGTATAACTATGGCTACACCTTC
D gene: -
CDR3 length: 13
clone size: -
J gene: TRBJ1-2
V gene: TRBV6-1

CDR3 protein: CASSWGGQEDTQYF
CDR3 DNA: TGTGCCAGTAGTTGGGGAGGGCAAGAAGATACGCAGTATTTT
D gene: TRBD2
CDR3 length: 14
clone size: -
J gene: TRBJ2-3
V gene: TRBV19

CDR3 protein: CASSLAGGNTGELFF
CDR3 DNA: TGCGCCAGCAGCTTGGCCGGGGGGAACACCGGGGAGCTGTTTTTT
D gene: -
CDR3 length: 15
clone size: -
J gene: TRBJ2-2
V gene: TRBV5-1

CDR3 protein: CASGALTSGNTIYF
CDR3 DNA: TGTGCCAGTGGGGCCCTGACCTCTGGAAACACCATATATTTT
D gene: -
CDR3 length: 14
clone size: -
J gene: TRBJ1-3
V gene: TRBV6-1

CDR3 protein: CATTGVGRSYEQYF
CDR3 DNA: TGTGCCACAACGGGGGTGGGAAGGTCCTACGAGCAGTACTTC
D gene: -
CDR3 length: 14
clone size: -
J gene: TRBJ2-7
V gene: TRBV6-5

CDR3 protein: CASSATRNTDTQYF
CDR3 DNA: TGCGCCAGCAGTGCCACGCGGAACACAGATACGCAGTATTTT
D gene: -
CDR3 length: 14
clone size: -
J gene: TRBJ2-3
V gene: TRBV5-1

CDR3 protein: CASSNRADFTQYF
CDR3 DNA: TGTGCCAGCAGTAATCGGGCAGACTTTACCCAGTACTTC
D gene: -
CDR3 length: 13
clone size: once
J gene: TRBJ2-5
V gene: TRBV2

CDR3 protein: CASSLPLAGGYNEQFF
CDR3 DNA: TGTGCCAGCAGCTTACCCCTAGCGGGAGGGTACAATGAGCAGTTCTTC
D gene: TRBD2
CDR3 length: 16
clone size: -
J gene: TRBJ2-1
V gene: TRBV7-2

CDR3 protein: CASSDSMGANEKLFF
CDR3 DNA: TGTGCCAGCAGTGACTCGATGGGGGCTAATGAAAAACTGTTTTTT
D gene: -
CDR3 length: 15
clone size: -
J gene: TRBJ1-4
V gene: TRBV6-4

CDR3 protein: CASSYGTGSSYEQYF
CDR3 DNA: TGTGCCAGCAGTTACGGGACAGGGAGCTCCTACGAGCAGTACTTC
D gene: TRBD1
CDR3 length: 15
clone size: -
J gene: TRBJ2-7
V gene: TRBV6-5

CDR3 protein: CASSPSTSFGEQFF
CDR3 DNA: TGTGCCAGCAGCCCCTCGACTAGTTTCGGTGAGCAGTTCTTC
D gene: -
CDR3 length: 14
clone size: -
J gene: TRBJ2-1
V gene: TRBV9

CDR3 protein: CAWASGWAANEQFF
CDR3 DNA: TGTGCCTGGGCTAGCGGATGGGCTGCCAATGAGCAGTTCTTC
D gene: TRBD2
CDR3 length: 14
clone size: -
J gene: TRBJ2-1
V gene: TRBV30

CDR3 protein: CASSLGSTYEQYF
CDR3 DNA: TGTGCCAGCAGCTTAGGCAGCACCTACGAGCAGTACTTC
D gene: -
CDR3 length: 13
clone size: -
J gene: TRBJ2-7
V gene: TRBV7-7

CDR3 protein: CASSRGQTDTDTQYF
CDR3 DNA: TGTGCCAGCAGCCGGGGACAGACAGACACAGATACGCAGTATTTT
D gene: TRBD1
CDR3 length: 15
clone size: -
J gene: TRBJ2-3
V gene: TRBV7-9

CDR3 protein: CASSYSGTVNEAFF
CDR3 DNA: TGTGCCAGCAGTTACTCAGGGACTGTAAATGAAGCTTTCTTT
D gene: -
CDR3 length: 14
clone size: -
J gene: TRBJ1-1
V gene: TRBV6-6

CDR3 protein: CASSPKGGSNQPQHF
CDR3 DNA: TGCGCCAGCAGCCCGAAGGGAGGGAGCAATCAGCCCCAGCATTTT
D gene: -
CDR3 length: 15
clone size: -
J gene: TRBJ1-5
V gene: TRBV4-3

CDR3 protein: CASRGVNSNQPQHF
CDR3 DNA: TGTGCCAGCAGGGGGGTGAATAGCAATCAGCCCCAGCATTTT
D gene: -
CDR3 length: 14
clone size: -
J gene: TRBJ1-5
V gene: TRBV2

CDR3 protein: CAWKMDRYEQYF
CDR3 DNA: TGTGCCTGGAAGATGGACAGGTACGAGCAGTACTTC
D gene: TRBD1
CDR3 length: 12
clone size: -
J gene: TRBJ2-7
V gene: TRBV30

CDR3 protein: CASSYARGTDTQYF
CDR3 DNA: TGTGCCAGCAGTTACGCCAGAGGAACAGATACGCAGTATTTT
D gene: -
CDR3 length: 14
clone size: -
J gene: TRBJ2-3
V gene: TRBV2

CDR3 protein: CASSEDRRGGYTF
CDR3 DNA: TGTGCCAGCAGTGAAGACAGAAGAGGTGGCTACACCTTC
D gene: -
CDR3 length: 13
clone size: -
J gene: TRBJ1-2
V gene: TRBV6-1

CDR3 protein: CASSEQGGQYTGELFF
CDR3 DNA: TGTGCCAGCAGTGAACAGGGAGGCCAATACACCGGGGAGCTGTTTTTT
D gene: -
CDR3 length: 16
clone size: -
J gene: TRBJ2-2
V gene: TRBV2

CDR3 protein: CASSTGSGGNTEAFF
CDR3 DNA: TGTGCCAGCTCCACGGGGAGCGGGGGGAACACTGAAGCTTTCTTT
D gene: -
CDR3 length: 15
clone size: -
J gene: TRBJ1-1
V gene: TRBV18

CDR3 protein: CASSYRRPEAYEQYF
CDR3 DNA: TGTGCCAGCAGTTACCGGCGCCCGGAGGCCTACGAGCAGTACTTC
D gene: -
CDR3 length: 15
clone size: -
J gene: TRBJ2-7
V gene: TRBV6-6

CDR3 protein: CASSTIAGRAPGELFF
CDR3 DNA: TGTGCCAGTAGTACCATAGCGGGGAGAGCTCCCGGGGAGCTGTTTTTT
D gene: TRBD2
CDR3 length: 16
clone size: -
J gene: TRBJ2-2
V gene: TRBV19

CDR3 protein: CASPGAHNEQFF
CDR3 DNA: TGTGCCAGCCCCGGGGCGCACAATGAGCAGTTCTTC
D gene: -
CDR3 length: 12
clone size: -
J gene: TRBJ2-1
V gene: TRBV13

CDR3 protein: CASRSGTPGVDTQYF
CDR3 DNA: TGTGCCAGCAGGTCCGGGACTCCGGGTGTGGATACGCAGTATTTT
D gene: -
CDR3 length: 15
clone size: -
J gene: TRBJ2-3
V gene: TRBV27

CDR3 protein: CASSLSGKREQFF
CDR3 DNA: TGTGCCAGCAGTTTATCCGGGAAAAGAGAGCAGTTCTTC
D gene: -
CDR3 length: 13
clone size: few
J gene: TRBJ2-1
V gene: TRBV27

CDR3 protein: CASSSFRDSTEAFF
CDR3 DNA: TGTGCCAGCAGTTCATTCCGGGACAGCACTGAAGCTTTCTTT
D gene: TRBD1
CDR3 length: 14
clone size: -
J gene: TRBJ1-1
V gene: TRBV28

CDR3 protein: CASSGTGLSGANVLTF
CDR3 DNA: TGTGCCAGCAGCGGGACAGGCCTCTCTGGGGCCAACGTCCTGACTTTC
D gene: TRBD1
CDR3 length: 16
clone size: -
J gene: TRBJ2-6
V gene: TRBV27

CDR3 protein: CASSSGLYGYTF
CDR3 DNA: TGTGCCAGCAGTAGTGGGTTGTATGGCTACACCTTC
D gene: -
CDR3 length: 12
clone size: few
J gene: TRBJ1-2
V gene: TRBV6-5

CDR3 protein: CASSLKGSTDTQYF
CDR3 DNA: TGTGCCAGCAGCTTGAAGGGGAGCACAGATACGCAGTATTTT
D gene: -
CDR3 length: 14
clone size: -
J gene: TRBJ2-3
V gene: TRBV5-6

CDR3 protein: CASSLHLAGGEETQYF
CDR3 DNA: TGCGCCAGCAGCCTCCACCTAGCGGGAGGGGAAGAGACCCAGTACTTC
D gene: TRBD2
CDR3 length: 16
clone size: -
J gene: TRBJ2-5
V gene: TRBV4-3

CDR3 protein: CASSDGVSEKLFF
CDR3 DNA: TGTGCCAGCAGTGATGGGGTCAGTGAAAAACTGTTTTTT
D gene: -
CDR3 length: 13
clone size: -
J gene: TRBJ1-4
V gene: TRBV2

CDR3 protein: CASSEAGVTGELFF
CDR3 DNA: TGCGCCAGCAGCGAAGCGGGAGTCACCGGGGAGCTGTTTTTT
D gene: TRBD2
CDR3 length: 14
clone size: -
J gene: TRBJ2-2
V gene: TRBV5-1

CDR3 protein: CASSLRQRYNEQFF
CDR3 DNA: TGTGCCAGCAGTTTGCGACAGAGATACAATGAGCAGTTCTTC
D gene: -
CDR3 length: 14
clone size: -
J gene: TRBJ2-1
V gene: TRBV28

CDR3 protein: CAWSEGQGTEAFF
CDR3 DNA: TGTGCCTGGAGTGAGGGGCAAGGGACTGAAGCTTTCTTT
D gene: -
CDR3 length: 13
clone size: few
J gene: TRBJ1-1
V gene: TRBV30

CDR3 protein: CASSLREWRTDTQYF
CDR3 DNA: TGTGCCAGCAGTTTACGGGAGTGGCGGACAGATACGCAGTATTTT
D gene: -
CDR3 length: 15
clone size: -
J gene: TRBJ2-3
V gene: TRBV27

CDR3 protein: CASSLLLSNQPQHF
CDR3 DNA: TGTGCCAGCAGTTTACTCCTTAGCAATCAGCCCCAGCATTTT
D gene: -
CDR3 length: 14
clone size: -
J gene: TRBJ1-5
V gene: TRBV28

CDR3 protein: CAINPGMGGYTF
CDR3 DNA: TGTGCCATCAATCCAGGGATGGGGGGCTACACCTTC
D gene: -
CDR3 length: 12
clone size: few
J gene: TRBJ1-2
V gene: TRBV10-3

CDR3 protein: CASSSGLAGVYNEQFF
CDR3 DNA: TGCGCCAGCAGCTCGGGACTAGCGGGAGTTTACAATGAGCAGTTCTTC
D gene: TRBD2
CDR3 length: 16
clone size: once
J gene: TRBJ2-1
V gene: TRBV5-1

CDR3 protein: CASILLGESSYEQYF
CDR3 DNA: TGTGCCAGCATACTTCTGGGAGAGAGCTCCTACGAGCAGTACTTC
D gene: -
CDR3 length: 15
clone size: -
J gene: TRBJ2-7
V gene: TRBV6-1

CDR3 protein: CASSEAPVTQYF
CDR3 DNA: TGTGCCAGCAGTGAAGCCCCGGTGACCCAGTACTTC
D gene: -
CDR3 length: 12
clone size: -
J gene: TRBJ2-5
V gene: TRBV2

CDR3 protein: CASSNRGPYEQYF
CDR3 DNA: TGTGCCAGCAGTAACAGGGGGCCCTACGAGCAGTACTTC
D gene: TRBD1
CDR3 length: 13
clone size: -
J gene: TRBJ2-7
V gene: TRBV6-6

CDR3 protein: CASSARQGFGYTF
CDR3 DNA: TGTGCCAGCAGTGCACGACAGGGATTTGGCTACACCTTC
D gene: TRBD1
CDR3 length: 13
clone size: -
J gene: TRBJ1-2
V gene: TRBV2

CDR3 protein: CASSENAGAGELFF
CDR3 DNA: TGTGCCAGCAGCGAGAATGCAGGGGCCGGGGAGCTGTTTTTT
D gene: -
CDR3 length: 14
clone size: -
J gene: TRBJ2-2
V gene: TRBV11-2